The next 13 T cell receptor beta chains were all read from a single sample in a study of blood T cell repertoires in COVID-19. Clones were read by immunoSEQ multiplex PCR, and TCRdb kept only the in-frame ones, dropping some. The sample carries tens of thousands of clones, 70% to 90% recorded once. The sample consisted of peripheral blood. The receptors were gathered from a man between 65 and 85 years old with acute or convalescent COVID-19.

The V gene is TRBV9, the J gene TRBJ1-3; D remains unclear. Trimming cost V 4 bases and J 0 bases, with 8 bases left between them. This CDR3 has 14 residues. Germline CDR1 is SGDLS and CDR2 is YYNGEE. The CDR3 region has the DNA TGTGCCAGCAGCTCCCGTCCCTCTGGAAACACCATATATTTT. Translating gives CASSSRPSGNTIYF.

By proportion, this clone is medium-sized. The J gene is TRBJ2-2, the V gene TRBV2; TRBD2 matches 9 bases. V was clipped by 6 bases and J by 1 base; unmatched bases: 3. This CDR3 is built from 15 residues. CDR1 is SNHLY, CDR2 FYNNEI, per germline. CDR3 protein: CASSASGVNTGELFF. CDR3 DNA: TGTGCCAGCAGCGCTAGCGGGGTGAACACCGGGGAGCTGTTTTTT.

The chain employs TRBV3-1 (or the pseudogene TRBV3-2) and TRBJ1-3; D is ambiguous. CDR1 LGHDT and CDR2 YNNKEL come from the germline V gene (reference sequence). Trimming removed 2 bases from V and 1 base from J, with 3 bases in between. The CDR3 loop spans 13 amino acids. DNA for the CDR3: TGTGCCAGCAGCCAATCTTCTGGAAACACCATATATTTT. Its translation: CASSQSSGNTIYF.

This chain links TRBV9 with TRBJ2-1, with 9 bases that match TRBD2. CDR1 is SGDLS and CDR2 is YYNGEE in the germline V gene. V was clipped by 7 bases and J by 4 bases; unmatched bases: 15. CDR3 size: 17 residues. This CDR3 reads CASSRSPQRGEYNEQFF. CDR3 sequence (DNA): TGTGCCAGCTCCCGATCCCCCCAGCGGGGGGAATACAATGAGCAGTTCTTC.

The gene calls are TRBV5-1 and TRBJ2-2; perhaps TRBD1 as D (6 bases). This CDR3 is built from 13 residues. V was pared by 7 bases and J by 6 bases, with 13 bases between. The germline CDR1 and CDR2 sequences are SGHRS and YFSETQ. CDR3 bases: TGCGCCAGCGGCCCACAGGGCGCCGGGGAGCTGTTTTTT. Its translation is CASGPQGAGELFF.

V is TRBV4-1 and J is TRBJ1-2; TRBD1 matches 7 bases. The V gene end was trimmed by 0 bases and the J gene end by 5 bases; junction bases not matched to a gene: 9. This CDR3 region has 16 residues. Per the germline V gene, CDR1 is MGHRA and CDR2 is YSYEKL. Here the CDR3 DNA reads TGCGCCAGCAGCCAAGATGGAGGGGGCGAGGGGTATGGCTACACCTTC. Encoded protein: CASSQDGGGEGYGYTF.

V gene TRBV28 combines with J gene TRBJ1-5; TRBD1 matches 7 bases. The CDR3 runs 15 residues. V lost 3 bases to trimming and J lost 5 bases; unmatched junction nucleotides: 7. The germline V gene encodes CDR1 MDHEN and CDR2 SYDVKM. The CDR3 bases are TGTGCCAGCAGTTTTTTTGGGACAGTGGATCAGCCCCAGCATTTT. Protein sequence: CASSFFGTVDQPQHF.

The chain combines TRBV7-8 with TRBJ1-1; D remains ambiguous. V was cut by 6 bases and J by 3 bases, with 11 bases left in between. CDR1 and CDR2 from the germline V gene are SGHVS and FQNEAQ. This CDR3 has 13 residues. The DNA for the CDR3 is TGTGCCAGCAGAAATTATCAGGACACTGAAGCTTTCTTT. Translation: CASRNYQDTEAFF. The full variable domain, rest sourced from reference TRBV7-8 and TRBJ1-1, is GAGVSQSPRYKVAKRGQDVALRCDPISGHVSLFWYQQALGQGPEFLTYFQNEAQLDKSGLPSDRFFAERPEGSVSTLKIQRTQQEDSAVYLCASRNYQDTEAFFGQGTRLTVV.

This clone has only one observation. The chain employs TRBV7-8 and TRBJ1-2; D not resolved. The ends were cut back, 5 bases at V and 4 bases at J, with 20 bases in the middle. CDR1 and CDR2 from the germline V gene are SGHVS and FQNEAQ. The CDR3 is made up of 16 amino acids. CDR3 sequence reads: CASSVTGGQAGYGYTF. The CDR3 bases are TGTGCCAGCAGCGTGACGGGAGGGCAGGCGGGCTATGGCTACACCTTC.

V is TRBV5-1 and J is TRBJ2-5, with 8 nucleotides matching TRBD1. The CDR3 covers 16 residues. Germline V CDR1 and CDR2: SGHRS, YFSETQ. With V trimmed by 0 bases and J by 3 bases, 7 bases remained unmatched. This chain's CDR3 is CASSLALMTGEETQYF. DNA of the CDR3: TGCGCCAGCAGCTTGGCCTTAATGACAGGGGAAGAGACCCAGTACTTC.

The J gene is TRBJ2-3, the V gene TRBV5-6; D is ambiguous. V lost 4 bases and J lost 5, with 8 bases in between. This CDR3 spans 12 amino acids. CDR1 and CDR2 from the germline V gene are SGHDT and YYEEEE. The CDR3 DNA reads TGTGCCAGCAGCGAGAATCTAGATACGCAGTATTTT. Protein sequence: CASSENLDTQYF.

V gene TRBV29-1 combines with J gene TRBJ1-3; weak D call: TRBD1 (5 bases). Germline CDR1 and CDR2: SQVTM and ANQGSEA. The CDR3 has 12 amino acids. V was clipped by 6 bases and J by 8 bases, with 14 bases between them. CDR3 DNA sequence: TGCAGCGTGAATGATGGGGGGGACACCATATATTTT. This sequence encodes CSVNDGGDTIYF. Complete variable domain (other parts from reference TRBV29-1 and TRBJ1-3): SAVISQKPSRDICQRGTSLTIQCQVDSQVTMMFWYRQQPGQSLTLIATANQGSEATYESGFVIDKFPISRPNLTFSTLTVSNMSPEDSSIYLCSVNDGGDTIYFGEGSWLTVV.

V gene TRBV7-3 combines with J gene TRBJ2-5; D unclear. CDR1 is SGHTA and CDR2 is FQGTGA in the germline V gene. The V and J ends lost 5 bases and 3 bases respectively, with 10 bases between them. This CDR3 has 13 amino acids. The CDR3 nucleotides are TGTGCCAGCAGCCGCCGAGAGAAAGAGACCCAGTACTTC. Protein product: CASSRREKETQYF.